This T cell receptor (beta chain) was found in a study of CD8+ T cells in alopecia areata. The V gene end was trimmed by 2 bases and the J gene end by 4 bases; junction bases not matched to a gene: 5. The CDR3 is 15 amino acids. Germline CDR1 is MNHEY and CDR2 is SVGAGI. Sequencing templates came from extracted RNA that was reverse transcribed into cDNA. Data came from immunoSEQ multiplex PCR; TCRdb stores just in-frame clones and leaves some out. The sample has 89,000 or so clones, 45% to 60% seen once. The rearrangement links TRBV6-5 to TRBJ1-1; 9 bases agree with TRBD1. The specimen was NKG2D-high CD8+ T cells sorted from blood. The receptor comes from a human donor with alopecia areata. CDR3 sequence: CASSYPGQGITEAFF. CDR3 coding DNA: TGTGCCAGCAGTTACCCCGGACAGGGGATCACTGAAGCTTTCTTT.